The 16 T cell receptor beta chains given below trace back to one sample, sequenced in a study of CD8+ T cells in alopecia areata. Sequencing templates came from extracted RNA that was reverse transcribed into cDNA. Assay used: immunoSEQ multiplex PCR; TCRdb lists only in-frame clones, some missing. This table holds about 110,000 clones, roughly 84% found once. Treatment defined: oral pan-JAK inhibitor, 5-10 mg twice daily. This material consisted of CD8+ T cells sorted from blood, taken at week 24, from a patient treated with tofacitinib. Every receptor here comes from a human donor with alopecia areata.

This chain joins TRBV29-1 and TRBJ2-3; 10 bases are shared with TRBD2. This CDR3 is built from 14 residues. CDR1 is SQVTM and CDR2 is ANQGSEA in the germline V gene. J lost 6 bases, V lost 4 bases, and 7 bases had no gene match. The CDR3 DNA reads as TGCAGCGTTGGGTTAGCGGGGGGCAGGGATACGCAGTATTTT. This codes for CSVGLAGGRDTQYF.

This sequence joins TRBV29-1 and TRBJ2-7; D not certain. This CDR3 contains 13 residues. The ends were cut back, 0 bases at V and 9 bases at J, with 15 bases in the middle. The germline gives CDR1 SQVTM, CDR2 ANQGSEA. The CDR3 loop reads CSVEDESHETQYF. CDR3 sequence (DNA): TGCAGCGTTGAAGATGAAAGTCACGAGACGCAGTACTTC.

The chain joins TRBV7-9 to TRBJ1-5; TRBD1 might be the D (6 bases). V lost 5 bases, J lost 3 bases, and 14 bases lay in between. The CDR3 length is 15 residues. Germline loops: CDR1 SEHNR, CDR2 FQNEAQ (reference sequence). The CDR3 DNA reads as TGTGCCAGCAGCCCGTCGACAGGTTCCAATCAGCCCCAGCATTTT. This gives the protein CASSPSTGSNQPQHF.

The V call is TRBV9, the J call TRBJ2-5; 8 nucleotides match TRBD2. V lost 0 bases, J lost 2 bases, and 6 bases stayed unmatched. Per the germline V gene, CDR1 is SGDLS and CDR2 is YYNGEE. The CDR3 has 16 amino acids. The CDR3 is CASSVVAGGDQETQYF. The CDR3 DNA reads as TGTGCCAGCAGCGTAGTTGCGGGGGGAGATCAAGAGACCCAGTACTTC.

The CDR3 sequence is CASRVLANETQYF. Written as DNA, the CDR3 is TGTGCCAGCAGGGTACTAGCGAATGAGACCCAGTACTTC. The chain couples TRBV6-4 to TRBJ2-5, with TRBD2 matching 7 bases. Germline loops: CDR1 MRHNA, CDR2 SNTAGT. The CDR3 is 13 residues long. V shed 6 bases, J shed 5 bases, and the junction held 6 bases outside the gene matches.

The chain joins TRBV7-2 to TRBJ2-1, with 7 nucleotides matching TRBD2. Germline CDR1 SGHTA, CDR2 FQGNSA. Trimming removed 1 base from V and 7 bases from J; junction bases left unmatched: 7. This CDR3 has 15 amino acids. DNA for the CDR3: TGTGCCAGCAGCTTAGATGCGGGGGTTTCAAATGAGCAGTTCTTC. Its translation: CASSLDAGVSNEQFF. The whole variable domain, filled in from reference TRBV7-2 and TRBJ2-1, reads GAGVSQSPSNKVTEKGKDVELRCDPISGHTALYWYRQSLGQGLEFLIYFQGNSAPDKSGLPSDRFSAERTGGSVSTLTIQRTQQEDSAVYLCASSLDAGVSNEQFFGPGTRLTVL.

This clone came up once. The rearrangement links TRBV6-1 to TRBJ2-5, with D possibly being TRBD2 (5 bases). Per the germline V gene, CDR1 is MNHNS and CDR2 is SASEGT. Trimming cost V 3 bases and J 1 base, with 9 bases left between them. CDR3 length equals 14 residues. The CDR3 coding sequence is TGTGCCAGCAGTGAGGACTGGTCCCAAGAGACCCAGTACTTC. Translation: CASSEDWSQETQYF.

The CDR3 is CASSQAVEEETQYF. The CDR3 nucleotides are TGTGCCAGCAGTCAAGCGGTCGAGGAAGAGACCCAGTACTTC. The V and J genes are TRBV13 and TRBJ2-5; D might be TRBD2 (5 bases). This CDR3 is built from 14 residues. The germline V gene has CDR1 PRHDT and CDR2 FYEKMQ (reference sequence). The V gene lost 6 bases and the J gene lost 3 bases, with 14 bases spanning the gap.

The chain joins TRBV4-1 to TRBJ1-1; tentatively, D is TRBD1 (5 bases). This CDR3 is 15 amino acids long. Trimming left V 2 bases short and J 1 base short, with 11 bases between. CDR1 is MGHRA, CDR2 YSYEKL, per germline. CDR3 residues: CASSQQDRKNTEAFF. Written as DNA, the CDR3 is TGCGCCAGCAGCCAACAAGACAGAAAGAACACTGAAGCTTTCTTT.

The chain carries TRBV6-5 and TRBJ2-7; D is undetermined. Per the germline V gene, CDR1 is MNHEY and CDR2 is SVGAGI. The CDR3 runs to 13 residues. Trimming left V 5 bases short and J 1 base short, with 9 bases between. This CDR3 is CASSPFRSYEQYF. CDR3 sequence (DNA): TGTGCCAGCAGTCCTTTTCGGTCCTACGAGCAGTACTTC.

This chain links TRBV12-5 with TRBJ2-5; 7 nucleotides line up with TRBD1. Germline loops: CDR1 LGHNT, CDR2 FRNRAP. The CDR3 sequence is 18 residues long. V dropped 0 bases and J dropped 3; count of bases not matched to a gene: 13. The CDR3 region has the DNA TGTGCTAGTGGTTTGGTCGGGTTGACAGGGACGGGCGAAGAGACCCAGTACTTC. This sequence encodes CASGLVGLTGTGEETQYF. The full variable domain, rest sourced from reference TRBV12-5 and TRBJ2-5, is DARVTQTPRHKVTEMGQEVTMRCQPILGHNTVFWYRQTMMQGLELLAYFRNRAPLDDSGMPKDRFSAEMPDATLATLKIQPSEPRDSAVYFCASGLVGLTGTGEETQYFGPGTRLLVL.

The J gene is TRBJ2-1, the V gene TRBV19, with D possibly TRBD1 on 7 matching bases. V was clipped by 4 bases and J by 5 bases, with 30 bases between them. The germline CDR1 and CDR2 sequences are LNHDA and SQIVND (reference sequence). This CDR3 region has 20 residues. The CDR3 DNA sequence: TGTGCCAGTAGTACCCCACCGGGACAGTCCTGGGGGGTATTAGACAATGAGCAGTTCTTC. This sequence encodes CASSTPPGQSWGVLDNEQFF. Together with reference TRBV19 and TRBJ2-1, the CDR3 gives the full variable domain: DGGITQSPKYLFRKEGQNVTLSCEQNLNHDAMYWYRQDPGQGLRLIYYSQIVNDFQKGDIAEGYSVSREKKESFPLTVTSAQKNPTAFYLCASSTPPGQSWGVLDNEQFFGPGTRLTVL.

This rearrangement joins TRBV4-3 to TRBJ2-7; TRBD2 matches 14 bases. Germline V gene sequence: CDR1 LGHNA, CDR2 YSLEER. The CDR3 runs 18 residues. Trimming took 2 bases from V and 3 from J; bases not matched to a gene: 9. CDR3 nucleotide sequence: TGCGCCAGCAGCCAAAGGGGACTAGCGGGGGATGGTGGCTACGAGCAGTACTTC. Amino acid sequence: CASSQRGLAGDGGYEQYF.

The chain links TRBV2 to TRBJ1-5, with 7 bases that match TRBD1. The CDR3 totals 16 residues. Germline CDR1 is SNHLY and CDR2 is FYNNEI. Trimming removed 4 bases from V and 6 bases from J; junction bases left unmatched: 12. The CDR3 DNA is TGTGCCAGCAGTGCTTCCAGGGGGGATTTTGGTCAGCCCCAGCATTTT. This translates into CASSASRGDFGQPQHF. Together with reference TRBV2 and TRBJ1-5, the CDR3 gives the full variable domain: EPEVTQTPSHQVTQMGQEVILRCVPISNHLYFYWYRQILGQKVEFLVSFYNNEISEKSEIFDDQFSVERPDGSNFTLKIRSTKLEDSAMYFCASSASRGDFGQPQHFGDGTRLSIL.

A word on this clone: This CDR3 is also generated by other DNA sequences in the sample. This chain connects TRBV30 to TRBJ2-3, with D possibly TRBD1 on 6 matching bases. Germline V CDR1 and CDR2: GTSNPN, SVGIG (reference sequence). Trimming removed 0 bases from V and 1 base from J, with 8 bases in between. The CDR3 is made up of 14 amino acids. The CDR3 spells CAWSVSGGTDTQYF. The CDR3 DNA reads TGTGCCTGGAGTGTATCAGGGGGCACAGATACGCAGTATTTT.

The chain employs TRBV5-1 and TRBJ2-1; 7 nucleotides agree with TRBD2. CDR3 length equals 17 residues. CDR1 SGHRS and CDR2 YFSETQ come from the germline V gene. V dropped 1 base and J dropped 4; count of bases not matched to a gene: 11. The CDR3 protein is CASSLSASGEIYNEQFF. CDR3 bases: TGCGCCAGCAGCTTGTCGGCGAGCGGGGAGATTTACAATGAGCAGTTCTTC. Full variable domain (rest looked up from reference TRBV5-1 and TRBJ2-1): KAGVTQTPRYLIKTRGQQVTLSCSPISGHRSVSWYQQTPGQGLQFLFEYFSETQRNKGNFPGRFSGRQFSNSRSEMNVSTLELGDSALYLCASSLSASGEIYNEQFFGPGTRLTVL.